One sample yielded the 32 T cell receptor beta chains listed below, sequenced in a study of T cell responses to AZD1222 COVID-19 vaccine. Only in-frame clones appear in the TCRdb table, and some are missing; sequencing was by immunoSEQ multiplex PCR. In the table there are about 120,000 clones, approximately 83% of which are singletons. This specimen was peripheral blood, taken on day 0 of MenACWY control vaccination. These receptors were collected from an adult in good health.

V is TRBV24-1 and J is TRBJ2-1; 7 bases line up with TRBD1. Germline V gene data show CDR1 as KGHDR and CDR2 as SFDVKD. The CDR3 has 16 amino acids. Losses at the gene ends were 3 bases for V and 2 bases for J; bases not matched to a gene: 6. For the CDR3, the DNA is TGTGCCACCAGTGATCCCCGGGACAGAGCCTACAATGAGCAGTTCTTC. This sequence encodes CATSDPRDRAYNEQFF.

The chain combines TRBV6-2 or TRBV6-3 with TRBJ1-2; 10 nucleotides match TRBD1. CDR3 size: 15 residues. V gave up 6 bases and J gave up 6 bases; unmatched junction bases: 10. Looked up from germline, CDR1 is MNHEY and CDR2 is SVGEGT. The CDR3 DNA reads as TGTGCCAGCAGCTCCCCACCGGGACAGGGGAATGGCTACACCTTC. Translation: CASSSPPGQGNGYTF.

This chain joins TRBV6-2 or TRBV6-3 and TRBJ2-5; 7 positions agree with TRBD1. CDR1 is MNHEY, CDR2 SVGEGT, per germline. The CDR3 runs to 14 residues. V lost 5 bases, J lost 5 bases, and 8 bases stayed unmatched. The CDR3 DNA is TGTGCCAGCAGTCGACAGGGAGCAAGGGAGACCCAGTACTTC. Its translation: CASSRQGARETQYF.

The rearrangement uses TRBV27 and TRBJ1-4, with a weak D call TRBD1 (6 bases). The V end was cut by 3 bases, the J end by 13 bases, with 18 bases between. This CDR3 region has 14 residues. CDR1 and CDR2 (germline): MNHEY, SMNVEV (reference sequence). The CDR3 reads CASSFLTQGSSLFF. The DNA for the CDR3 is TGTGCCAGCAGTTTTCTCACACAGGGATCATCACTGTTTTTT.

This rearrangement joins TRBV5-5 to TRBJ2-7; D remains ambiguous. Germline V CDR1 and CDR2: SGHKS, YYEKEE (reference sequence). CDR3 length equals 11 residues. Trimming shortened V by 4 bases and J by 1 base, and 3 bases separated the two germline ends. CDR3 DNA: TGTGCCAGCAGCCGTTCCTACGAGCAGTACTTC. Its translation: CASSRSYEQYF.

V and J are TRBV5-1 and TRBJ2-7; 7 positions agree with TRBD2. J was trimmed by 4 bases and V by 0 bases; bases with no gene match: 7. CDR1 is SGHRS, CDR2 YFSETQ, per germline. The CDR3 is made up of 15 amino acids. The CDR3 region has the DNA TGCGCCAGCAGCTTGGGCGGCGGGGAGGGGTACGAGCAGTACTTC. Translation gives CASSLGGGEGYEQYF.

The chain uses TRBV5-1 and TRBJ2-7; 9 positions agree with TRBD1. CDR1 is SGHRS, CDR2 YFSETQ, per germline. The CDR3 covers 13 residues. After removal of 8 bases from V and 3 bases from J, the junction contained 6 bases not matched to a gene. In DNA, the CDR3 is TGCGCCAGTTACCCGGGACAGGGCTACGAGCAGTACTTC. Translating it yields CASYPGQGYEQYF.

This chain connects TRBV19 to TRBJ1-5; the match to TRBD1 covers 9 bases. Germline CDR1 reads LNHDA; CDR2 reads SQIVND (reference sequence). The J segment lost 4 bases and the V segment lost 4 bases, leaving 8 bases of the junction unmatched. The CDR3 has 16 amino acids. The DNA of the CDR3 is TGTGCCAGTAGTACTGGGACAGGGAGCTCTAATCAGCCCCAGCATTTT. The encoded protein is CASSTGTGSSNQPQHF. The full variable domain, its missing parts supplied by reference TRBV19 and TRBJ1-5, is DGGITQSPKYLFRKEGQNVTLSCEQNLNHDAMYWYRQDPGQGLRLIYYSQIVNDFQKGDIAEGYSVSREKKESFPLTVTSAQKNPTAFYLCASSTGTGSSNQPQHFGDGTRLSIL.

The V gene is TRBV4-1, the J gene TRBJ2-7, with 10 bases fitting TRBD2. The V segment lost 3 bases and the J segment 2 bases; nucleotides outside the gene matches: 1. The CDR3 has 14 amino acids. Germline CDR1 reads MGHRA; CDR2 reads YSYEKL. DNA of the CDR3: TGCGCCAGCAGCCACCTAGCGGGGGCCTACGAGCAGTACTTC. Residues: CASSHLAGAYEQYF.

Written as DNA, the CDR3 is TGTGCCAGCAGTCCCCCCCCCGGGACTAGAGTCCCAGATACGCAGTATTTT. Protein: CASSPPPGTRVPDTQYF. This chain links TRBV27 with TRBJ2-3; 8 bases agree with TRBD2. The germline V gene has CDR1 MNHEY and CDR2 SMNVEV (reference sequence). With 5 bases clipped from V and 4 bases from J, the junction kept 14 bases outside the gene matches. This CDR3 spans 17 amino acids.

The chain uses TRBV6-5 and TRBJ1-5; 8 nucleotides match TRBD1. The CDR3 covers 14 residues. J was trimmed by 8 bases and V by 2 bases; bases with no gene match: 5. Germline assignment: CDR1 MNHEY and CDR2 SVGAGI. The CDR3 coding sequence is TGTGCCAGCAGTTACAGGGCAGGGGGCGAGCCCCAGCATTTT. It yields the protein CASSYRAGGEPQHF.

The genes are TRBV5-5 and TRBJ2-7; D gene unclear. CDR3 length equals 14 residues. From germline, CDR1 is SGHKS and CDR2 YYEKEE (reference sequence). Trimming removed 0 bases from V and 1 base from J, with 8 bases in between. The CDR3 spells CASSLDPASYEQYF. The CDR3 bases are TGTGCCAGCAGCTTGGACCCAGCTTCCTACGAGCAGTACTTC.

The chain joins TRBV2 to TRBJ2-2; the D gene could be TRBD1 or TRBD2 (5 bases each). The germline gives CDR1 SNHLY, CDR2 FYNNEI. Trimming removed 6 bases from V and 0 bases from J, with 8 bases in between. CDR3 length equals 14 residues. The DNA for the CDR3 is TGTGCCAGCAGCCGGGACCCGAACACCGGGGAGCTGTTTTTT. Translating it yields CASSRDPNTGELFF. The variable domain in full, completed from reference TRBV2 and TRBJ2-2, reads EPEVTQTPSHQVTQMGQEVILRCVPISNHLYFYWYRQILGQKVEFLVSFYNNEISEKSEIFDDQFSVERPDGSNFTLKIRSTKLEDSAMYFCASSRDPNTGELFFGEGSRLTVL.

This clone appeared a single time. This chain links TRBV7-2 with TRBJ2-7, with unresolved D. This CDR3 comprises 15 residues. The germline V gene encodes CDR1 SGHTA and CDR2 FQGNSA. Trimming shortened V by 4 bases and J by 0 bases, and 13 bases separated the two germline ends. As DNA, the CDR3 is TGTGCCAGCAGCTCCCCGGGCTCTACCTCCTACGAGCAGTACTTC. Translating it yields CASSSPGSTSYEQYF.

The rearrangement uses TRBV4-3 and TRBJ2-7; TRBD1 agrees at 10 bases. In germline, CDR1 is LGHNA, CDR2 YSLEER. The trim removed 2 bases at V and 5 bases at J, leaving 6 bases unmatched. The CDR3 spans 15 residues. The CDR3 spells CASSQLTGGRHEQYF. The CDR3 DNA is TGCGCCAGCAGCCAATTGACAGGGGGCCGGCACGAGCAGTACTTC.

This clone was seen just once. This chain uses TRBV2 with TRBJ1-2; the match to TRBD1 covers 9 bases. Germline loops: CDR1 SNHLY, CDR2 FYNNEI. The CDR3 totals 13 residues. The J segment lost 8 bases and the V segment lost 6 bases, leaving 7 bases of the junction unmatched. CDR3 region: CASRMGQGSGYTF. The CDR3 DNA is TGTGCCAGCAGAATGGGACAGGGTAGCGGCTACACCTTC.

V usage is TRBV11-2 and J usage is TRBJ2-4, with D maybe TRBD2 (5 bases). Trimming shortened V by 5 bases and J by 3 bases, and 14 bases separated the two germline ends. The germline V gene has CDR1 SGHAT and CDR2 FQNNGV. The CDR3 loop spans 15 amino acids. CDR3 in amino acids: CASSPIAGSKNIQYF. CDR3 sequence (DNA): TGTGCCAGCAGCCCAATTGCTGGGAGCAAAAACATTCAGTACTTC.

The chain recombines TRBV19 with TRBJ1-5; no clear D gene. The germline CDR1 and CDR2 sequences are LNHDA and SQIVND (reference sequence). The length of the CDR3 is 14 residues. Trimming pared 7 bases from V and 5 bases from J, leaving 15 bases between. The CDR3 is CASTPGGGYQPQHF. The CDR3 nucleotides are TGTGCCAGTACCCCCGGCGGAGGGTATCAGCCCCAGCATTTT.

This sequence joins TRBV19 and TRBJ1-2; no clear D gene. CDR1 LNHDA and CDR2 SQIVND come from the germline V gene (reference sequence). The CDR3 extends over 13 amino acids. Trimming took 5 bases from V and 8 from J, leaving 15 bases between them. The DNA for the CDR3 is TGTGCCAGTAGTGCCTCTGGATGGAGGGGCTACACCTTC. This sequence encodes CASSASGWRGYTF.

V usage is TRBV12-3 or TRBV12-4 and J usage is TRBJ1-2; no clear D. The V end lost 8 bases, the J end lost 4 bases, and 11 bases lay between the germline ends. The CDR3 sequence is 12 residues long. The CDR3 bases are TGTGCCAGCGGTCGGACGGCCTATGGCTACACCTTC. Translating it yields CASGRTAYGYTF.

The V and J genes are TRBV5-6 and TRBJ1-5, with D possibly TRBD1 on 5 matching bases. The CDR3 runs 18 residues. The germline V gene has CDR1 SGHDT and CDR2 YYEEEE. Trimming took 0 bases from V and 0 from J, leaving 16 bases between them. CDR3 residues: CASSLGGSASYSNQPQHF. The CDR3 region has the DNA TGTGCCAGCAGCTTGGGGGGGAGCGCGTCATATAGCAATCAGCCCCAGCATTTT. The entire variable domain, with the rest obtained from reference TRBV5-6 and TRBJ1-5, is as follows: DAGVTQSPTHLIKTRGQQVTLRCSPKSGHDTVSWYQQALGQGPQFIFQYYEEEERQRGNFPDRFSGHQFPNYSSELNVNALLLGDSALYLCASSLGGSASYSNQPQHFGDGTRLSIL.

V gene TRBV9 combines with J gene TRBJ1-1; 8 nucleotides line up with TRBD1. This CDR3 is 14 amino acids long. From germline, CDR1 is SGDLS and CDR2 YYNGEE. The V gene end was trimmed by 3 bases and the J gene end by 5 bases; junction bases not matched to a gene: 6. This CDR3 reads CASSAQGAGTEAFF. The CDR3 DNA reads as TGTGCCAGCAGCGCCCAGGGGGCAGGGACTGAAGCTTTCTTT.

V and J are TRBV2 and TRBJ1-1; maybe TRBD1 (5 bases). The CDR3 sequence is 13 residues long. CDR1 and CDR2 from the germline V gene are SNHLY and FYNNEI. V was cut by 4 bases and J by 1 base, with 7 bases left in between. The CDR3 is CASSVGANTEAFF. The CDR3, as DNA: TGTGCCAGCAGTGTTGGGGCGAACACTGAAGCTTTCTTT.

CDR3 in amino acids: CASSLLRSGTGITDTQYF. CDR3 sequence (DNA): TGCGCCAGCAGCTTGCTCCGCTCCGGGACAGGGATCACAGATACGCAGTATTTT. The chain combines TRBV5-1 with TRBJ2-3; 9 bases match TRBD1. CDR3 length: 18 residues. Germline trimming cut 1 base from V and 2 bases from J; bases unmatched to any gene: 11. Germline V gene lookup returns CDR1 SGHRS and CDR2 YFSETQ.

This clone occurred a few times. The chain links TRBV4-3 to TRBJ2-7; 12 bases agree with TRBD1. This CDR3 is 14 amino acids long. With V trimmed by 3 bases and J by 4 bases, 1 base remained unmatched. The V gene's germline CDR1 is LGHNA and CDR2 YSLEER. The CDR3: CASSQGQGAYEQYF. The CDR3 DNA reads TGCGCCAGCAGCCAGGGACAGGGGGCGTACGAGCAGTACTTC.

The V gene is TRBV3-1 (or the pseudogene TRBV3-2), the J gene TRBJ2-7, with 8 bases aligning to TRBD2. Unmatched junction bases numbered 9, after V lost 5 bases and J lost 6 bases. The CDR3 loop spans 14 amino acids. Looked up from germline, CDR1 is LGHDT and CDR2 is YNNKEL (reference sequence). Written as DNA, the CDR3 is TGTGCCAGCAGCAATCGGGGGGGCTGGATCGAGCAGTACTTC. Its translation: CASSNRGGWIEQYF.

The chain couples TRBV9 to TRBJ2-1; TRBD2 matches 9 bases. Germline lookup yields CDR1 SGDLS and CDR2 YYNGEE. The CDR3 consists of 15 residues. Trimming took 4 bases from V and 6 from J; bases not matched to a gene: 8. CDR3 region: CASSPSGAASNEQFF. CDR3 nucleotides: TGTGCCAGCAGCCCTAGCGGGGCTGCCTCCAATGAGCAGTTCTTC.

This chain connects TRBV7-8 to TRBJ2-7, with 9 bases identical to TRBD1. CDR1 is SGHVS, CDR2 FQNEAQ, per germline. J gave up 3 bases and V 1 base, and 7 bases lay outside the gene matches. The CDR3 has 16 residues. The CDR3 loop reads CASSLGLAGQGYEQYF. The CDR3 DNA reads TGTGCCAGCAGCTTAGGTCTCGCGGGACAGGGCTACGAGCAGTACTTC.

The sample holds one count of this clone. This chain joins TRBV6-6 and TRBJ2-1, with 10 bases identical to TRBD2. The CDR3 sequence is 13 residues long. Germline V gene data show CDR1 as MNHNY and CDR2 as SVGAGI (reference sequence). V shed 4 bases, J shed 8 bases, and the junction held 2 bases outside the gene matches. This CDR3 reads CASSFTSGDEQFF. CDR3 nucleotide sequence: TGTGCCAGCAGTTTTACTAGCGGGGATGAGCAGTTCTTC.

This clone was picked up a small number of times. The chain recombines TRBV7-2 with TRBJ2-2; D is undetermined. Trimming pared 2 bases from V and 5 bases from J, leaving 0 bases between. The germline gives CDR1 SGHTA, CDR2 FQGNSA. CDR3 size: 11 residues. CDR3 residues: CASSLTGELFF. DNA for the CDR3: TGTGCCAGCAGCTTAACCGGGGAGCTGTTTTTT.

The chain is built from TRBV10-3 and TRBJ2-3; 8 nucleotides agree with TRBD2. The CDR3 loop spans 13 amino acids. Germline lookup yields CDR1 ENHRY and CDR2 SYGVKD. Trimming took 7 bases from V and 5 from J; bases not matched to a gene: 5. The CDR3 reads CAITGGARDTQYF. CDR3 sequence (DNA): TGTGCCATCACCGGGGGGGCGAGAGATACGCAGTATTTT.

The chain links TRBV30 to TRBJ1-5; 7 bases are shared with TRBD1. After removal of 3 bases from V and 7 bases from J, the junction contained 9 bases not matched to a gene. The CDR3 consists of 14 residues. The germline V gene has CDR1 GTSNPN and CDR2 SVGIG (reference sequence). Here the CDR3 reads CAWRGTGAGQPQHF. Here the CDR3 DNA reads TGTGCCTGGAGGGGTACAGGGGCTGGGCAGCCCCAGCATTTT.